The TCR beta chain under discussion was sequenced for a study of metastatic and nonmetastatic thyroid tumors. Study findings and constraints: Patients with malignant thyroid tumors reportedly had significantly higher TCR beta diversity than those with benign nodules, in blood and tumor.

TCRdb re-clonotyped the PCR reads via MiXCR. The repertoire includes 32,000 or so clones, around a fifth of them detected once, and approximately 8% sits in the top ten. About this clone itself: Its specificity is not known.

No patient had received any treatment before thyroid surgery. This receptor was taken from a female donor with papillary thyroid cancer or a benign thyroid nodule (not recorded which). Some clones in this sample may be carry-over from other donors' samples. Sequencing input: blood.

The DNA of the CDR3 is TGTGCCAGCAGTGGCTGGACTAGCGGGGAGGCGGGATACAATGAGCAGTTCTTC. Translated: CASSGWTSGEAGYNEQFF. The genes are TRBV6-1 and TRBJ2-1, with 12 bases matching TRBD2. CDR1 MNHNS and CDR2 SASEGT come from the germline V gene. The CDR3 runs 18 residues. With V trimmed by 4 bases and J by 4 bases, 11 bases remained unmatched.